The 27 T cell receptor beta chains below were found in one sample sequenced in a study of blood T cell repertoires in COVID-19. Here immunoSEQ multiplex PCR was the method, and the copy in TCRdb shows in-frame clones only, minus some. Of about 80,000 clones in the sample, 60% to 85% were seen once. Source material: peripheral blood. The source is a human donor in a cohort sampled during active COVID-19.

The chain uses TRBV21-1 and TRBJ2-6; the table gives TRBD2 as D, unverified against the DNA. TRBV21-1 is designated a pseudogene. The CDR3 sequence is 17 residues long. The CDR3 nucleotides are TGTGCCAGAATCCTAGCGGGGGGCCGTCCTGGGGCCAACGTCCTGACTTTC. Translating it yields CARILAGGRPGANVLTF.

The V call is TRBV7-2, the J call TRBJ2-1; D is perhaps TRBD2 (6 bases). The CDR3 sequence is 15 residues long. The V end was cut by 5 bases, the J end by 9 bases, with 20 bases between. The germline gives CDR1 SGHTA, CDR2 FQGNSA. The DNA of the CDR3 is TGTGCCAGCAGCCAACAGTCCGGGAGAAGAGGTGAGCAGTTCTTC. It translates to CASSQQSGRRGEQFF.

The J gene is TRBJ2-1, the V gene TRBV27; 11 nucleotides line up with TRBD2. The CDR3 length is 16 residues. Looked up from germline, CDR1 is MNHEY and CDR2 is SMNVEV (reference sequence). The V and J ends lost 4 bases and 10 bases, in that order; junction bases with no gene match: 12. The CDR3 DNA reads TGTGCCAGCAGTTGGGGCTCACTAGCGGGGGCCCGAGAGCAGTTCTTC. Translation gives CASSWGSLAGAREQFF.

The gene calls are TRBV3-1 (or the pseudogene TRBV3-2) and TRBJ2-7, with TRBD1 matching over 10 bases. The CDR3 loop spans 17 amino acids. V lost 3 bases to trimming and J lost 2 bases; unmatched junction nucleotides: 10. Per the germline V gene, CDR1 is LGHDT and CDR2 is YNNKEL (reference sequence). Here the CDR3 DNA reads TGTGCCAGCAGCCAGTCCTTAACGGGACAGGGGCCCTACGAGCAGTACTTC. Its translation: CASSQSLTGQGPYEQYF.

The chain couples TRBV6-2 or TRBV6-3 to TRBJ1-1; 8 nucleotides match TRBD1. CDR1 and CDR2 from the germline V gene are MNHEY and SVGEGT. This CDR3 has 14 amino acids. J lost 4 bases, V lost 0 bases, and 1 base had no gene match. This CDR3 is CASSYSGQGTEAFF. CDR3 coding DNA: TGTGCCAGCAGTTACTCCGGACAGGGCACTGAAGCTTTCTTT.

The CDR3 DNA reads TGCGCCAGCAGCCAAGATGTGGGGCAGGGGGTCTACAATGAGCAGTTCTTC. Its protein is CASSQDVGQGVYNEQFF. V and J are TRBV4-1 and TRBJ2-1; 7 bases match TRBD1. CDR3 length: 17 amino acids. V lost 0 bases to trimming and J lost 3 bases; unmatched junction nucleotides: 8. Germline lookup yields CDR1 MGHRA and CDR2 YSYEKL.

The CDR3 sequence is CASSQDLNAEQFF. The CDR3, as DNA: TGTGCCAGCAGCCAAGATCTAAATGCTGAGCAGTTCTTC. The rearrangement uses TRBV14 and TRBJ2-1; D gene ambiguous. The germline gives CDR1 SGHDN, CDR2 FVKESK. This CDR3 has 13 residues. V lost 0 bases and J lost 9, with 9 bases in between.

The table lists this clone with many counts. J is TRBJ2-7 and V is TRBV7-9; D not resolved. The CDR3 has 13 amino acids. Germline values: CDR1 SEHNR, CDR2 FQNEAQ (reference sequence). V was cut by 1 base and J by 2 bases, with 6 bases left in between. The DNA of the CDR3 is TGTGCCAGCAGCTTAGACAAAACCTACGAGCAGTACGTC. Protein product: CASSLDKTYEQYV.

The CDR3 bases are TGTGCCAGCAGCCCTAGCGGGGACTCCGGGGCCAACGTCCTGACTTTC. It codes for CASSPSGDSGANVLTF. The rearrangement links TRBV6-4 to TRBJ2-6; 9 bases agree with TRBD2. Germline V gene data show CDR1 as MRHNA and CDR2 as SNTAGT. J lost 4 bases, V lost 6 bases, and 7 bases had no gene match. The CDR3 has 16 amino acids.

This chain joins TRBV7-2 and TRBJ1-1, with TRBD1 matching over 8 bases. Germline-derived CDR1 and CDR2 are SGHTA and FQGNSA. This CDR3 has 14 amino acids. J was trimmed by 8 bases and V by 3 bases; bases with no gene match: 8. The CDR3 DNA reads as TGTGCCAGCAGCTTGAGGACAGGGTTAAGAGAAGCTTTCTTT. It translates to CASSLRTGLREAFF.

This clone has a single count. The chain carries TRBV30 and TRBJ1-1, with D unresolved. CDR3 size: 11 residues. Germline V CDR1 and CDR2: GTSNPN, SVGIG (reference sequence). V was pared by 4 bases and J by 4 bases, with 7 bases between. The CDR3 is CAWKRFTEAFF. The CDR3 nucleotides are TGTGCCTGGAAGAGGTTCACTGAAGCTTTCTTT.

The J gene is TRBJ2-7, the V gene TRBV6-4; 10 positions agree with TRBD1. This CDR3 region has 14 residues. In germline, CDR1 is MRHNA, CDR2 SNTAGT. Losses at the gene ends were 9 bases for V and 0 bases for J; bases not matched to a gene: 5. The CDR3 DNA reads TGTGCCAGTGACAGGGGGCGCAGCTCCTACGAGCAGTACGTC. The encoded protein is CASDRGRSSYEQYV.

The chain employs TRBV7-8 and TRBJ1-2; TRBD1 agrees at 8 bases. The CDR3 is 19 amino acids. In germline, CDR1 is SGHVS, CDR2 FQNEAQ. V dropped 2 bases and J dropped 4; count of bases not matched to a gene: 18. The DNA for the CDR3 is TGTGCCAGCAGCTTACATAGCCGGGACAGGCGCGGGTGGGTCTATGGCTACACCTTC. Residues: CASSLHSRDRRGWVYGYTF.

The V and J genes are TRBV5-1 and TRBJ1-4, with 8 bases lining up with TRBD1. Per germline, CDR1 SGHRS and CDR2 YFSETQ. With V trimmed by 2 bases and J by 8 bases, 5 bases remained unmatched. The CDR3 loop spans 14 amino acids. CDR3 protein: CASSFGQGREKLFF. CDR3 in DNA: TGCGCCAGCAGCTTCGGACAGGGACGGGAAAAACTGTTTTTT.

In DNA form, the CDR3 reads TGCGCCAGCAGCCTCCAAGAGGGCGCTAATGAAAAACTGTTTTTT. This gives the protein CASSLQEGANEKLFF. This rearrangement joins TRBV4-3 to TRBJ1-4; D unclear. The CDR3 extends over 15 amino acids. Trimming took off 4 bases at V and 3 bases at J, with 12 bases between the two ends. Germline-derived CDR1 and CDR2 are LGHNA and YSLEER.

The chain couples TRBV11-2 to TRBJ2-7; 7 bases are a match to TRBD2. Germline CDR1 is SGHAT and CDR2 is FQNNGV. V trimming: 5 bases; J trimming: 7 bases; junction bases outside the gene matches: 5. The CDR3 contains 12 residues. DNA for the CDR3: TGTGCCAGCAGCGTGGGGGGGGATGAGCAGTACGTC. Translating it yields CASSVGGDEQYV.

The rearrangement links TRBV19 to TRBJ2-2, with TRBD1 matching over 7 bases. This CDR3 comprises 17 residues. The V and J ends lost 6 bases and 2 bases, in that order; junction bases with no gene match: 12. Germline V gene sequence: CDR1 LNHDA, CDR2 SQIVND (reference sequence). CDR3 in DNA: TGTGCCAGTAGCCTCTGGGACAGCGGATACAACACCGGGGAGCTGTTTTTT. Its translation: CASSLWDSGYNTGELFF.

This chain joins TRBV19 and TRBJ1-1; D is ambiguous. Germline CDR1 reads LNHDA; CDR2 reads SQIVND (reference sequence). This CDR3 has 14 residues. With 1 base removed from V and 0 bases from J, the gap between germline ends came to 6 bases. The chain's CDR3 is CASSIAGLNTEAFF. The DNA for the CDR3 is TGTGCCAGTAGTATAGCAGGCTTGAACACTGAAGCTTTCTTT.

The chain couples TRBV28 to TRBJ2-7, with 8 positions matching TRBD2. The CDR3 spans 13 residues. Germline CDR1 is MDHEN and CDR2 is SYDVKM. After removal of 6 bases from V and 7 bases from J, the junction contained 8 bases not matched to a gene. The CDR3 bases are TGTGCCAGCAGCTCCGCGGGGGGAATTGAGCAGTACTTC. It yields the protein CASSSAGGIEQYF.

This clone occurred a few times. The chain has TRBV7-6 and TRBJ2-1, with TRBD2 matching over 8 bases. Germline CDR1 is SGHVS and CDR2 is FNYEAQ. J gave up 1 base and V 6 bases, and 2 bases lay outside the gene matches. This CDR3 spans 14 amino acids. CDR3 in amino acids: CASSLAGSYNEQFF. The CDR3 DNA sequence: TGTGCCAGCAGTCTAGCGGGTTCCTACAATGAGCAGTTCTTC.

This clone was observed a handful of times. V and J are TRBV13 and TRBJ1-1; TRBD1 matches at 7 bases. After removal of 6 bases from V and 2 bases from J, the junction contained 12 bases not matched to a gene. The CDR3 is made up of 16 amino acids. Looked up from germline, CDR1 is PRHDT and CDR2 is FYEKMQ (reference sequence). The DNA for the CDR3 is TGTGCCAGCAGTCCAATCTCGGGACAGTTAAACACTGAAGCTTTCTTT. Translated: CASSPISGQLNTEAFF.

In nucleotides, the CDR3 is TGTGCCAGCAGTGAGGCCGAGAACACTGAAGCTTTCTTT. This encodes CASSEAENTEAFF. The chain joins TRBV6-4 to TRBJ1-1; D remains unclear. Trimming stripped 3 bases from V and 1 base from J, with 6 bases between. The CDR3 has 13 amino acids. Germline values: CDR1 MRHNA, CDR2 SNTAGT.

This sequence joins TRBV27 and TRBJ2-1; TRBD1 might be the D (6 bases). Germline V gene data show CDR1 as MNHEY and CDR2 as SMNVEV (reference sequence). V gave up 3 bases and J gave up 3 bases, with 9 bases separating them. The CDR3 spans 14 residues. Written as DNA, the CDR3 is TGTGCCAGCAGTTTTTACAGGGACTACAATGAGCAGTTCTTC. Amino acid sequence: CASSFYRDYNEQFF.

J is TRBJ2-2 and V is TRBV11-2; no clear D gene. Germline-derived CDR1 and CDR2 are SGHAT and FQNNGV. Trimming removed 2 bases from V and 6 bases from J, with 10 bases in between. The CDR3 contains 14 residues. The CDR3 DNA reads as TGTGCCAGCAGCTTATTTCAGGTTGCCGGGGAGCTGTTTTTT. Its protein is CASSLFQVAGELFF. Variable domain in full (rest from reference TRBV11-2 and TRBJ2-2): EAGVAQSPRYKIIEKRQSVAFWCNPISGHATLYWYQQILGQGPKLLIQFQNNGVVDDSQLPKDRFSAERLKGVDSTLKIQPAKLEDSAVYLCASSLFQVAGELFFGEGSRLTVL.

This sequence joins TRBV6-5 and TRBJ2-5; D might be TRBD1 (5 bases). The V end was cut by 10 bases, the J end by 5 bases, with 20 bases between. From germline, CDR1 is MNHEY and CDR2 SVGAGI. The CDR3 extends over 14 amino acids. The CDR3 region is CATLQVPARETQYF. The CDR3 region has the DNA TGTGCCACCCTACAGGTACCGGCTCGGGAGACCCAGTACTTC.

This clone was counted between two and nine times. The CDR3 DNA is TGTGCCAGCAGCCCCCCGAGCACTGAAGCTTTCTTT. As protein: CASSPPSTEAFF. This chain links TRBV6-2 or TRBV6-3 with TRBJ1-1; D is undetermined. This CDR3 contains 12 residues. Per the germline V gene, CDR1 is MNHEY and CDR2 is SVGEGT. The ends were cut back, 6 bases at V and 4 bases at J, with 9 bases in the middle.

The chain couples TRBV4-1 to TRBJ1-2; TRBD1 matches at 9 bases. Germline CDR1 reads MGHRA; CDR2 reads YSYEKL. V was pared by 4 bases and J by 6 bases, with 9 bases of the junction left unmatched. The CDR3 has 15 residues. CDR3 protein: CASSPTGGAFDGYTF. As DNA, the CDR3 is TGCGCCAGCAGCCCTACAGGGGGCGCGTTTGATGGCTACACCTTC.